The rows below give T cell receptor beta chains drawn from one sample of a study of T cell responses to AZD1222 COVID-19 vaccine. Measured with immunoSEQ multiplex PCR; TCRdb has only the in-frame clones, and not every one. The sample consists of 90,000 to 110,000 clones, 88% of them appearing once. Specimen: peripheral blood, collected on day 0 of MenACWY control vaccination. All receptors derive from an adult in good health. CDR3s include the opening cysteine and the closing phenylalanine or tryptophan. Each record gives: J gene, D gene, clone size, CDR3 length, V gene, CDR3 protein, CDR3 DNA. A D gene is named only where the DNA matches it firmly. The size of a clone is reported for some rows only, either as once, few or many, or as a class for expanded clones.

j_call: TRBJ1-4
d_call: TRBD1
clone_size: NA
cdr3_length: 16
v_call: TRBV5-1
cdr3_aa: CASSGGTGGSGEKLFF
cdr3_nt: TGCGCCAGCAGCGGCGGGACAGGGGGCTCCGGGGAAAAACTGTTTTTT

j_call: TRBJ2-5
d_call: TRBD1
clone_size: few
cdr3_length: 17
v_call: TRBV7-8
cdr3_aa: CASSIYTGTGGRETQYF
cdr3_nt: TGTGCCAGCAGCATATATACCGGGACAGGGGGTCGAGAGACCCAGTACTTC

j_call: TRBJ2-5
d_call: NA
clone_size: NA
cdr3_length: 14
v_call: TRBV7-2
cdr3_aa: CASSFQNSEETQYF
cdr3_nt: TGTGCCAGCAGCTTCCAAAATTCGGAGGAGACCCAGTACTTC

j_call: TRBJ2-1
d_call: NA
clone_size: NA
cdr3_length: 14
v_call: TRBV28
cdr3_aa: CASSTGSYADEQFF
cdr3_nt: TGTGCCAGCAGTACCGGGTCCTACGCTGATGAGCAGTTCTTC

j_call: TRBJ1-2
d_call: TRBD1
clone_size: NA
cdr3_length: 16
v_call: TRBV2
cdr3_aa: CASREGQGGFADGYTF
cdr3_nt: TGTGCCAGCAGGGAAGGACAGGGAGGTTTTGCCGATGGCTACACCTTC

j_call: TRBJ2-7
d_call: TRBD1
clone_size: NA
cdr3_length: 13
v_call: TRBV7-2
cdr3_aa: CASNPGGSYEQYF
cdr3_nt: TGTGCCAGCAACCCAGGGGGCTCCTACGAGCAGTACTTC

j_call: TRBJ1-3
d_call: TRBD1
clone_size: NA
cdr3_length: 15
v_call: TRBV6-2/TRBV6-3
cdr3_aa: CASSRQGASGNTIYF
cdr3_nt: TGTGCCAGCAGTCGACAGGGGGCTTCTGGAAACACCATATATTTT

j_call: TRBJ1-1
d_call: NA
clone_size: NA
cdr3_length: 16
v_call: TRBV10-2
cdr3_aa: CASTPGDYRMNTEAFF
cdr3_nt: TGCGCCAGCACCCCAGGGGATTATCGGATGAACACTGAAGCTTTCTTT

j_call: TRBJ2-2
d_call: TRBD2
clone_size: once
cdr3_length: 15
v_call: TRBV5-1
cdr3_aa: CASSWTSGRTGELFF
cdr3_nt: TGCGCCAGCAGCTGGACTAGCGGGAGGACCGGGGAGCTGTTTTTT

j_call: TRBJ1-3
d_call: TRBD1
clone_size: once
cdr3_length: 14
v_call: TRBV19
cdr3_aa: CASRGTGEDNTIYF
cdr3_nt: TGTGCCAGTAGGGGGACAGGGGAAGACAACACCATATATTTT

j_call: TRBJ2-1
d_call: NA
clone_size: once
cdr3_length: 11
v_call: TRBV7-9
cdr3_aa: CASSAMGEQFF
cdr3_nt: TGTGCCAGCAGCGCGATGGGTGAGCAGTTCTTC

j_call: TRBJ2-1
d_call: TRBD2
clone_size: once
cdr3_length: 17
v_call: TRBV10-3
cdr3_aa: CAISESRASGDYNEQFF
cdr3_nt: TGTGCCATCAGTGAGTCGAGGGCTAGCGGGGATTACAATGAGCAGTTCTTC

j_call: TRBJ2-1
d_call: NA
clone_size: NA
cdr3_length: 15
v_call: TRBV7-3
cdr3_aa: CASSSSGFRDNEQFF
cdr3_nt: TGTGCCAGCAGCTCGTCCGGTTTCAGAGACAATGAGCAGTTCTTC

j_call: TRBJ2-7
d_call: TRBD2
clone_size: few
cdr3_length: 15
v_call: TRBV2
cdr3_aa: CARGLAGTRSYEQYF
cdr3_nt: TGTGCCAGGGGACTAGCGGGAACACGCTCCTACGAGCAGTACTTC

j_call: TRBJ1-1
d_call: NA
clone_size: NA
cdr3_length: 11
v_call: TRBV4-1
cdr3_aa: CASSQGPKAFF
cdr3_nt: TGCGCCAGCAGCCAAGGCCCCAAGGCTTTCTTT

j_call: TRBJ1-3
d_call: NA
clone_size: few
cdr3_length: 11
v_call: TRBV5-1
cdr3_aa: CASSFKDTIYF
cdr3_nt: TGCGCCAGCAGCTTTAAAGACACCATATATTTT

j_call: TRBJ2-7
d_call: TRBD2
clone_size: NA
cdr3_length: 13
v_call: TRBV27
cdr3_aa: CASSSRLAHEQYF
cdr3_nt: TGTGCCAGCAGTTCTAGACTAGCCCACGAGCAGTACTTC

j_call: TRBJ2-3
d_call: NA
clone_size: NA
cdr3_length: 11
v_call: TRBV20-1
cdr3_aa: CSARDVDTQYF
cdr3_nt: TGCAGTGCTAGAGATGTTGATACGCAGTATTTT

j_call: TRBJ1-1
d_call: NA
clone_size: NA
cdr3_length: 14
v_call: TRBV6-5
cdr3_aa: CASTPQTPNTEAFF
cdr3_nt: TGTGCCAGCACCCCCCAGACACCCAACACTGAAGCTTTCTTT

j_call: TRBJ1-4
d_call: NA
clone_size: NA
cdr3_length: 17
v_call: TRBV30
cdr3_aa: CAWGPGTGGFTNEKLFF
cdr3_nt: TGTGCCTGGGGCCCCGGGACCGGGGGGTTTACTAATGAAAAACTGTTTTTT

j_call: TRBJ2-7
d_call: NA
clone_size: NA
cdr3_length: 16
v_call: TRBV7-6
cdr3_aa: CASSLDGRGQNGEQYF
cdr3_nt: TGTGCCAGCAGCCTGGACGGGCGGGGACAAAATGGCGAGCAGTACTTC

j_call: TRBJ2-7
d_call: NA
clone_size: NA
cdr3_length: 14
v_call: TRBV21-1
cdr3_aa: CASRVRDNLYEQYF
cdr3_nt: TGTGCCAGCAGGGTCCGGGACAACCTCTACGAGCAGTACTTC

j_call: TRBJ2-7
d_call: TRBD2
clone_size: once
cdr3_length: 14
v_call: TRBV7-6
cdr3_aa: CASSLGGFGYEQYF
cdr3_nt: TGTGCCAGCAGCTTGGGGGGGTTTGGCTACGAGCAGTACTTC

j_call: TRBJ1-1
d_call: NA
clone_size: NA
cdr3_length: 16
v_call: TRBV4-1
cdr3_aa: CASSQDWAGANTEAFF
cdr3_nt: TGCGCCAGCAGCCAAGATTGGGCAGGGGCGAACACTGAAGCTTTCTTT

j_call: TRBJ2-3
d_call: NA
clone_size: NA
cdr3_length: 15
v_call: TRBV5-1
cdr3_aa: CASSLVAGSTDTQYF
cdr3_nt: TGCGCCAGCAGCTTGGTGGCAGGGAGCACAGATACGCAGTATTTT